This T cell receptor beta chain was retrieved from a study of cytomegalovirus exposure and HLA in healthy donors. J lost 7 bases, V lost 4 bases, and 6 bases had no gene match. CDR1 is MNHEY, CDR2 SMNVEV, per germline (reference sequence). The CDR3 runs 14 residues. Study outcomes and limitations: It was reported that the classifier diagnosed cytomegalovirus status with high specificity and sensitivity in both the original and validation cohorts. When presence/absence was analysed, sequencing depth was taken to be roughly uniform across donors.

This PCR relied on a set of 60 Vbeta primers and 13 Jbeta primers. Clones were sequenced by immunoSEQ multiplex PCR, and TCRdb holds only the in-frame ones, with some missing. This sample has under 70,000 clones, with approximately 67% found just once. Comments on this clone: The antigen is unknown.

The chain recombines TRBV27 with TRBJ1-2, with TRBD1 matching 10 bases. Source material: PBMCs. The TCR originated in a woman in her 30s in good health and CMV-seronegative. For the CDR3, the DNA is TGTGCCAGCAGTTCACAGACAGGGGGCCTTGGCTACACCTTC. Amino acid sequence: CASSSQTGGLGYTF.